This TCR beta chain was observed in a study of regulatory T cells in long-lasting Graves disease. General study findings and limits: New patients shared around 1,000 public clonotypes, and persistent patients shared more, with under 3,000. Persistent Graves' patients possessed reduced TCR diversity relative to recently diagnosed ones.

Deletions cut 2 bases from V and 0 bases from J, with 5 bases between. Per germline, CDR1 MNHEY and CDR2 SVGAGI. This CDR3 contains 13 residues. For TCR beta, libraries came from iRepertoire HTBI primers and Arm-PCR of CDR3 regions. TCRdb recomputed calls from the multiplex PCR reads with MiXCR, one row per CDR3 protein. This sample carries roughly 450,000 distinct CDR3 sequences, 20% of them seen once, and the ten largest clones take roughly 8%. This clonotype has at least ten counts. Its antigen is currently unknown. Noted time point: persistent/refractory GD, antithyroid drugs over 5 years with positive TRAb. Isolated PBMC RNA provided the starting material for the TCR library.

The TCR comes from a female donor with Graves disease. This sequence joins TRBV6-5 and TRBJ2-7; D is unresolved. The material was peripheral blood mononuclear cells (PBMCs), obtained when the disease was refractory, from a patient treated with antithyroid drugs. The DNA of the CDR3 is TGTGCCAGCAGTTACCAAATCTCCTACGAGCAGTACTTC. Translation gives CASSYQISYEQYF.